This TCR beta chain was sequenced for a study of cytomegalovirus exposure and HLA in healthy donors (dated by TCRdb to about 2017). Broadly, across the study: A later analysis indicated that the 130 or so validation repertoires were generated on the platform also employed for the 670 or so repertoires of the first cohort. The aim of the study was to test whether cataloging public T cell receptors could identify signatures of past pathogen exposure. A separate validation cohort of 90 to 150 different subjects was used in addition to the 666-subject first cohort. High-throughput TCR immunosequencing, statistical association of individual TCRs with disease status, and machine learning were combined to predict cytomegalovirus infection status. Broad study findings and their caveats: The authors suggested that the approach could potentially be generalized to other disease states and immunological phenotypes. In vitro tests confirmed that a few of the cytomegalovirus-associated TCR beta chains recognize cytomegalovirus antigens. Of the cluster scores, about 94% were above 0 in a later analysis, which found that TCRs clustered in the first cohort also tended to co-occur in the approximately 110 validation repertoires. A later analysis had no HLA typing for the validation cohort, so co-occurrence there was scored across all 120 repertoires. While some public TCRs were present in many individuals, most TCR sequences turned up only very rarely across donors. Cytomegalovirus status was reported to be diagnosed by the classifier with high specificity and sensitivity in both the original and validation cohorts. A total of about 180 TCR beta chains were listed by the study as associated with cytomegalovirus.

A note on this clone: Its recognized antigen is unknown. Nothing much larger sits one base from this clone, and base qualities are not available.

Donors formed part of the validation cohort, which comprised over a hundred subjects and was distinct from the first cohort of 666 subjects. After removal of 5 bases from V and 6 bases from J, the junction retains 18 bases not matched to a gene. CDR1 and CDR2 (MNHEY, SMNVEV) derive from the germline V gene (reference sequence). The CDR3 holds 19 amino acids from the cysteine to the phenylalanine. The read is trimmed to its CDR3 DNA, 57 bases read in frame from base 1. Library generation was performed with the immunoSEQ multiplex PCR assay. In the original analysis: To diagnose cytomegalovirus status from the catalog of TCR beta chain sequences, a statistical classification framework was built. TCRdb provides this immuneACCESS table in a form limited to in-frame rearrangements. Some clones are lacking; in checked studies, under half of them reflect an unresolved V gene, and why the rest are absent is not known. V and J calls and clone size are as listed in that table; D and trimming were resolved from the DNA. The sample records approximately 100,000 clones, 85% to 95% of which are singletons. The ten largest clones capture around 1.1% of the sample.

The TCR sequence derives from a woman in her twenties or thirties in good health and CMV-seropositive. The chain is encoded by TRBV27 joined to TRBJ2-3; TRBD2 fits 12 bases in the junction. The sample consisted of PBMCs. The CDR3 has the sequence CASSPRLAGVRLGGDTQYF. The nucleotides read TGTGCCAGCAGTCCACGACTAGCGGGAGTGCGCCTCGGAGGGGATACGCAGTATTTT.